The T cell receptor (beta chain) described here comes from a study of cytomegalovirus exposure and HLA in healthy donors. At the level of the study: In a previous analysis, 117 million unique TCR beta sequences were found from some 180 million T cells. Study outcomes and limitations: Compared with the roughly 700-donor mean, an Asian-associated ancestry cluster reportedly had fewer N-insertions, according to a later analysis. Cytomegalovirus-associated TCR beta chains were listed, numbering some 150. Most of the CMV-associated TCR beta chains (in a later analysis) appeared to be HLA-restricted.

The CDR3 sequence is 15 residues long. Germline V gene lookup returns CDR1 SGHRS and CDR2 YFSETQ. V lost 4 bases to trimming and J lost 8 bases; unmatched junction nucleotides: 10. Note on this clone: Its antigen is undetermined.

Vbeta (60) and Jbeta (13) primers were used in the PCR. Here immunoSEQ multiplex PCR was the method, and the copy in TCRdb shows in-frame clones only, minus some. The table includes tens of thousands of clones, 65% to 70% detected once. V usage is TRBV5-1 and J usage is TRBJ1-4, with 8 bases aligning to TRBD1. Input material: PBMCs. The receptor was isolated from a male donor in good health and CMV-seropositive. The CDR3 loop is CASSPGTGEVEKLFF. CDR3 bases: TGCGCCAGCAGCCCCGGGACAGGCGAGGTGGAAAAACTGTTTTTT.